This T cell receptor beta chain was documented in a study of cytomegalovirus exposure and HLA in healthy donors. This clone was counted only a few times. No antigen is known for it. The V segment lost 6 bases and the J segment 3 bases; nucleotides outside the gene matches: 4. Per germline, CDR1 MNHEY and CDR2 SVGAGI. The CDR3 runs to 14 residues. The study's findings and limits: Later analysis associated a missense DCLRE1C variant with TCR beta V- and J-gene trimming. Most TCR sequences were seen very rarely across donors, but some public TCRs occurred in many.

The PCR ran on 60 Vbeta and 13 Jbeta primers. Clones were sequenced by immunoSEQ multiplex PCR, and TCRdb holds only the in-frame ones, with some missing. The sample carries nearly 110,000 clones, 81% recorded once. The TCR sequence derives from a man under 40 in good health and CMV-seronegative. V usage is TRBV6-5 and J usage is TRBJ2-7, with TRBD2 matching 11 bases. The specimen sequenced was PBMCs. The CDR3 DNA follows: TGTGCCAGCAGCACTAGCGGGAGATTCTACGAGCAGTACTTC. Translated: CASSTSGRFYEQYF.